This T cell receptor beta chain is drawn from a study of blood T cell repertoires in COVID-19 (dated by TCRdb to 2020 to 2022). Context from the whole study: Samples covering the acute and convalescent phases of COVID-19 were provided by collaborators in the United States, Italy and Spain. The material from the prospective study consisted of cDNA or gDNA derived from T cells, B-cell-depleted T cells, or PBMCs. The dataset comprised deeply sampled blood TCRbeta repertoires from subjects exposed to, actively infected with, or recovered from COVID-19. A freely available public database, intended as a resource for researchers studying the immune response to SARS-CoV-2, is where the repertoires were released. The samples were drawn from two sources: the first 160 participants of the ongoing ImmuneRACE study, and 950 to 1,500 subjects contributed by 6 global collaborators. Sample metadata almost always included a de-identified subject ID, COVID-19 status, age in years and sex. Where available, HLA class I and class II types were taken from metadata supplied by the sample provider and were not determined by assay-based typing. General conclusions and limits of the study: The quantity of clinical and demographic metadata differed by source and by participant and was supplied without curation.

About this clone: The antigen it binds to is not known. No quality values exist for individual bases; no much larger clone is one base distant.

For CDR1 and CDR2, the germline V gene lists MNHEY and SVGEGT. Trimming accounts for 4 bases at V and 6 bases at J, while the number of junction bases matched to no gene is 11. The CDR3 holds 17 amino acids from the cysteine to the phenylalanine. The retained sequence is limited to the CDR3, 51 bases, with the frame set at the first base. One collaborating source in Seattle enrolled patients during active infection and followed them longitudinally through the course of disease. Collaborating institutions collected whole blood in K2EDTA tubes following their own protocols. For TCRbeta analysis, collaborators shipped samples in one of three forms: frozen whole blood, isolated PBMCs, or DNA extracted from either of those sample types. TCRbeta CDR3 regions were amplified from genomic DNA by means of the immunoSEQ Assay, a bias-controlled multiplex PCR. From the authors' description of their analysis: The number of nucleated cells in each sample was estimated by amplification of reference gene primers within the assay. To quantify the absolute abundance of each unique TCRbeta CDR3 rearrangement, sequence reads were collapsed and filtered. For each sample, productive Simpson clonality was calculated as the square root of Simpson's diversity index across productive rearrangements. The immuneACCESS repertoire file appears here via TCRdb, limited to in-frame rearrangements. These files lack a portion of the clones; in checked studies, under half of the deficit traces to unresolved V genes, and the cause of the others is not known. Clone size and the V and J calls come from that table; the DNA yielded D and trimming. Recorded for this sample are 130,000 or so clones; 70% to 80% of them occurred a single time. The top ten hold around 5% of the sample.

The sample comprised peripheral blood. The sequence was obtained from a woman in her seventies with COVID-19, enrolled during active disease. The V and J genes are TRBV6-2 or TRBV6-3 and TRBJ2-1, and 11 junctional nucleotides match TRBD2. The CDR3 in this case is CASSSGTSGLLGNEQFF. At the DNA level, the sequence is TGTGCCAGCAGTTCCGGGACTAGCGGACTCCTAGGCAATGAGCAGTTCTTC.